A single sample is the source of the 28 T cell receptor beta chains below, sequenced in a study of T cell clonotyping in hematopoietic cell transplantation (dated by TCRdb to the early 2020s). The method was the immunoSEQ multiplex PCR assay. This immuneACCESS table, as held by TCRdb, lists in-frame sequences with V and J called but not all clones. Of the missing ones, under half trace to an unresolved V gene in checked studies; the others have no known cause. This sample comprises around 19,000 clones, about 72% of them detected only once. The ten biggest clones cover less than 20% of the sample. Sample time point, as interpreted from the label and publication: recipient sample about 28 days before transplant, after cytoreduction. Sequenced material: peripheral blood mononuclear cells, taken before stem cell transplant. Receptors were obtained from a man in his fifties or sixties with acute myeloid leukemia. Some clones in this sample may be carry-over from other donors' samples.

This chain uses TRBV5-4 with TRBJ1-6; 7 nucleotides line up with TRBD1. V trimming: 5 bases; J trimming: 8 bases; junction bases outside the gene matches: 10. Germline V CDR1 and CDR2: SGHNT, YYREEE (reference sequence). The CDR3 extends over 15 amino acids. CDR3 coding DNA: TGTGCCAGCAGTATACAGGGGATAGGGTATTCACCCCTCCACTTT. This gives the protein CASSIQGIGYSPLHF.

This chain links TRBV5-4 with TRBJ2-5; D is tentatively TRBD1 or TRBD2 (5 bases each). V was trimmed by 4 bases and J by 3 bases, leaving 19 bases between them. Germline CDR1 and CDR2: SGHNT and YYREEE (reference sequence). The CDR3 spans 16 residues. In nucleotides, the CDR3 is TGTGCCAGCAGCCCATCTGTCAGAGGGGCGGAAGAGACCCAGTACTTC. Encoded protein: CASSPSVRGAEETQYF.

The chain uses TRBV5-8 and TRBJ2-5; 7 nucleotides agree with TRBD1. This CDR3 has 14 residues. V was clipped by 1 base and J by 2 bases; unmatched bases: 2. In germline, CDR1 is SGHTS, CDR2 YDEGEE. The CDR3 loop reads CASSLYRGQETQYF. The DNA for the CDR3 is TGTGCCAGCAGCTTGTACAGGGGTCAAGAGACCCAGTACTTC.

The rearrangement joins TRBV20-1 to TRBJ1-2; 7 positions match TRBD1. V dropped 5 bases and J dropped 8; count of bases not matched to a gene: 5. Germline assignment: CDR1 DFQATT and CDR2 SNEGSKA (reference sequence). The CDR3 extends over 11 amino acids. The CDR3, as DNA: TGCAGTGCTCCACAGGGGACGGGCTACACCTTC. It is translated as CSAPQGTGYTF.

This sequence joins TRBV10-3 and TRBJ2-5, with 8 bases identical to TRBD2. J lost 1 base, V lost 4 bases, and 8 bases had no gene match. Germline V CDR1 and CDR2: ENHRY, SYGVKD. The CDR3 is made up of 16 amino acids. In DNA, the CDR3 is TGTGCCATCAGTGGGCTTAGCGGGACCTCCCAAGAGACCCAGTACTTC. It translates to CAISGLSGTSQETQYF.

The chain carries TRBV30 and TRBJ2-7; possible D gene TRBD2, 6 bases. CDR1 and CDR2 (germline): GTSNPN, SVGIG (reference sequence). V lost 0 bases and J lost 5, with 8 bases in between. This CDR3 has 12 amino acids. CDR3 sequence: CAWSVLAHEQYF. The CDR3 DNA reads as TGTGCCTGGAGTGTACTAGCCCACGAGCAGTACTTC.

This chain joins TRBV5-6 and TRBJ2-5, with D perhaps TRBD1 or TRBD2 (5 bases each). The CDR3 spans 15 residues. Germline CDR1 and CDR2: SGHDT and YYEEEE. V was trimmed by 0 bases and J by 5 bases, leaving 14 bases between them. The CDR3, as DNA: TGTGCCAGCAGCTTGGGGGGACCTTATGGGGAGACCCAGTACTTC. It encodes CASSLGGPYGETQYF.

V gene TRBV1 combines with J gene TRBJ2-2; the table's D call, TRBD1, was not checked against the DNA. TRBV1 is a known pseudogene. The CDR3 extends over 14 amino acids. The CDR3 bases are TGCACCAGCCAACCGGACAACCTAACCGGGGAGCTGTTTTTT. This gives the protein CTSQPDNLTGELFF.

This chain joins TRBV7-9 and TRBJ1-1; D call uncertain. Trimming removed 5 bases from V and 0 bases from J, with 10 bases in between. CDR3 length: 14 residues. Germline assignment: CDR1 SEHNR and CDR2 FQNEAQ (reference sequence). The chain's CDR3 is CASSNPPMNTEAFF. The CDR3 coding sequence is TGTGCCAGCAGCAACCCCCCCATGAACACTGAAGCTTTCTTT.

This clone is a singleton in its sample. The genes are TRBV11-2 and TRBJ1-1, with D maybe TRBD1 (6 bases). Germline V gives CDR1 SGHAT, CDR2 FQNNGV. The CDR3 extends over 15 amino acids. Trimming left V 6 bases short and J 1 base short, with 15 bases between. Here the CDR3 DNA reads TGTGCCAGCAGTTACAACCGGGACAAGAACACTGAAGCTTTCTTT. Translation gives CASSYNRDKNTEAFF.

The rearrangement uses TRBV7-3 and TRBJ2-3; no clear D gene. Trimming removed 2 bases from V and 3 bases from J, with 9 bases in between. Germline values: CDR1 SGHTA, CDR2 FQGTGA. This CDR3 contains 14 residues. DNA for the CDR3: TGTGCCAGCAGCTTACTCTCGGAGACAGATACGCAGTATTTT. It is translated as CASSLLSETDTQYF.

The genes are TRBV5-1 and TRBJ2-7, with D tentatively TRBD1 (6 bases). CDR1 SGHRS and CDR2 YFSETQ come from the germline V gene. This CDR3 is built from 17 residues. Trimming took off 2 bases at V and 0 bases at J, with 18 bases between the two ends. The CDR3 loop reads CASSFGDTAKSSYEQYF. CDR3 nucleotide sequence: TGCGCCAGCAGCTTTGGGGACACTGCCAAGAGCTCCTACGAGCAGTACTTC. Full variable domain (outside the CDR3, taken from reference TRBV5-1 and TRBJ2-7): KAGVTQTPRYLIKTRGQQVTLSCSPISGHRSVSWYQQTPGQGLQFLFEYFSETQRNKGNFPGRFSGRQFSNSRSEMNVSTLELGDSALYLCASSFGDTAKSSYEQYFGPGTRLTVT.

This chain links TRBV25-1 with TRBJ1-4; D gene ambiguous. Germline V gene lookup returns CDR1 MGHDK and CDR2 SYGVNS. The length of the CDR3 is 13 residues. V lost 8 bases and J 0 bases, leaving 7 bases between the germline ends. The CDR3 coding sequence is TGTGCCAGCCGCCGATCAACTAATGAAAAACTGTTTTTT. Amino acid sequence: CASRRSTNEKLFF. Variable domain in full (rest from reference TRBV25-1 and TRBJ1-4): EADIYQTPRYLVIGTGKKITLECSQTMGHDKMYWYQQDPGMELHLIHYSYGVNSTEKGDLSSESTVSRIRTEHFPLTLESARPSHTSQYLCASRRSTNEKLFFGSGTQLSVL.

V and J are TRBV18 and TRBJ2-5; D tentatively reads TRBD1 or TRBD2 (6 bases each). The germline gives CDR1 KGHSH, CDR2 LQKENI. V lost 6 bases, J lost 3 bases, and 14 bases lay in between. This CDR3 has 14 amino acids. CDR3 DNA: TGTGCCAGCTCGTCTCAGAGGGGGGAAGAGACCCAGTACTTC. Protein: CASSSQRGEETQYF.

The chain joins TRBV6-5 to TRBJ1-3, with D tentatively TRBD1 (6 bases). Germline lookup yields CDR1 MNHEY and CDR2 SVGAGI. Trimming cost V 2 bases and J 7 bases, with 15 bases left between them. This CDR3 region has 15 residues. CDR3 region: CASSYTPGASNTIYF. The CDR3 region has the DNA TGTGCCAGCAGTTACACTCCAGGGGCGAGTAACACCATATATTTT.

The chain combines TRBV6-5 with TRBJ2-3, with D possibly TRBD2 on 6 matching bases. Trimming cost V 3 bases and J 4 bases, with 11 bases left between them. The CDR3 has 14 amino acids. Germline loops: CDR1 MNHEY, CDR2 SVGAGI. The CDR3 DNA reads TGTGCCAGCAGTTATCGGCGGGGTGCAGATACGCAGTATTTT. Translated, it gives CASSYRRGADTQYF.

The chain is built from TRBV5-6 and TRBJ1-6; the match to TRBD1 covers 10 bases. Germline CDR1 SGHDT, CDR2 YYEEEE. The CDR3 runs 16 residues. Losses at the gene ends were 4 bases for V and 4 bases for J; bases not matched to a gene: 5. The CDR3: CASSPGQGRYNSPLHF. The CDR3 region has the DNA TGTGCCAGCAGCCCGGGACAGGGGCGATATAATTCACCCCTCCACTTT.

This chain links TRBV6-1 with TRBJ2-5; no reliable D call. V lost 4 bases and J 3 bases, leaving 12 bases between the germline ends. The CDR3 sequence is 14 residues long. Germline CDR1 reads MNHNS; CDR2 reads SASEGT. CDR3 protein: CASSVFSWEETQYF. CDR3 DNA: TGTGCCAGCAGTGTTTTTTCTTGGGAAGAGACCCAGTACTTC.

This sequence joins TRBV2 and TRBJ1-2; 9 bases line up with TRBD1. The CDR3 loop spans 14 amino acids. J gave up 4 bases and V 6 bases, and 6 bases lay outside the gene matches. Germline CDR1 and CDR2: SNHLY and FYNNEI. The CDR3 nucleotides read TGTGCCAGCAGACCCGGACAGGGGAGCTATGGCTACACCTTC. The encoded protein is CASRPGQGSYGYTF.

This chain links TRBV5-4 with TRBJ1-2; D gene unclear. Germline loops: CDR1 SGHNT, CDR2 YYREEE (reference sequence). V was pared by 3 bases and J by 9 bases, with 12 bases between. This CDR3 is built from 12 residues. Here the CDR3 reads CASSWADDSYTF. CDR3 nucleotide sequence: TGTGCCAGCAGCTGGGCGGACGATAGCTACACCTTC.

V is TRBV9 and J is TRBJ2-2; 7 positions match TRBD2. V was pared by 3 bases and J by 0 bases, with 11 bases of the junction left unmatched. Germline CDR1 SGDLS, CDR2 YYNGEE. CDR3 length: 18 residues. For the CDR3, the DNA is TGTGCCAGCAGCGCTGTAGCGGGCCTACTCGCGAACACCGGGGAGCTGTTTTTT. Translated, it gives CASSAVAGLLANTGELFF.

This chain connects TRBV30 to TRBJ1-1; 7 nucleotides agree with TRBD1. This CDR3 is built from 13 residues. Germline-derived CDR1 and CDR2 are GTSNPN and SVGIG (reference sequence). J was trimmed by 4 bases and V by 2 bases; bases with no gene match: 4. The DNA of the CDR3 is TGTGCCTGGAGTCCAGGGGGTAGCACTGAAGCTTTCTTT. Translation: CAWSPGGSTEAFF.

The chain recombines TRBV9 with TRBJ1-2; D remains unclear. The CDR3 loop spans 13 amino acids. Looked up from germline, CDR1 is SGDLS and CDR2 is YYNGEE. V lost 5 bases and J lost 2, with 10 bases in between. The DNA for the CDR3 is TGTGCCAGCAGGTCTACAGCGAACTATGGCTACACCTTC. This codes for CASRSTANYGYTF. Full variable domain (rest looked up from reference TRBV9 and TRBJ1-2): DSGVTQTPKHLITATGQRVTLRCSPRSGDLSVYWYQQSLDQGLQFLIQYYNGEERAKGNILERFSAQQFPDLHSELNLSSLELGDSALYFCASRSTANYGYTFGSGTRLTVV.

The table lists this clone with a count of one. The V and J genes are TRBV5-4 and TRBJ1-5; no reliable D call. The CDR3 covers 12 residues. Per germline, CDR1 SGHNT and CDR2 YYREEE (reference sequence). V shed 0 bases and J shed 7 bases, with 5 bases lying between them. The CDR3 DNA reads as TGTGCCAGCAGCTTGGATGGACAGCCCCAGCATTTT. The encoded protein is CASSLDGQPQHF.

The chain couples TRBV6-6 to TRBJ1-1; the D gene is possibly TRBD1 (6 bases). The germline V and J ends were trimmed by 5 bases and 6 bases, with 10 bases remaining between them. The CDR3 is made up of 12 amino acids. Per the germline V gene, CDR1 is MNHNY and CDR2 is SVGAGI (reference sequence). The CDR3 spells CASSQTGSEAFF. As DNA, the CDR3 is TGTGCCAGCAGTCAGACAGGTTCTGAAGCTTTCTTT.

The J gene is TRBJ1-1, the V gene TRBV4-2; a possible D gene is TRBD1 (6 bases). Trimming pared 3 bases from V and 1 base from J, leaving 9 bases between. This CDR3 has 14 amino acids. From germline, CDR1 is LGHNA and CDR2 YNFKEQ. The CDR3 is CASSHGQSNTEAFF. CDR3 nucleotide sequence: TGTGCCAGCAGCCACGGACAGTCGAACACTGAAGCTTTCTTT.

This sequence joins TRBV10-1 and TRBJ1-1; D may be TRBD1 (6 bases). CDR1 is WNHNN, CDR2 SYGVQD, per germline (reference sequence). The CDR3 sequence is 15 residues long. The V end lost 2 bases, the J end lost 1 base, and 11 bases lay between the germline ends. The CDR3 spells CASSEEKGGNTEAFF. CDR3 in DNA: TGCGCCAGCAGTGAGGAGAAAGGGGGGAACACTGAAGCTTTCTTT.

The chain uses TRBV6-5 and TRBJ2-7, with a tentative D call TRBD1 (7 bases). Trimming left V 2 bases short and J 1 base short, with 12 bases between. CDR1 is MNHEY, CDR2 SVGAGI, per germline. The CDR3 loop spans 15 amino acids. The DNA for the CDR3 is TGTGCCAGCAGTTACGAGGCAGGGGGGTCCTACGAGCAGTACTTC. Translated: CASSYEAGGSYEQYF.